Presented here are 28 T cell receptor beta chains from one specimen sequenced in a study of blood T cell repertoires in COVID-19. Here immunoSEQ multiplex PCR was the method, and the copy in TCRdb shows in-frame clones only, minus some. This sample carries a few hundred thousand clones, 70% to 85% of them seen once, and the ten largest clones take under 1.5%. Sequencing input: PBMCs or T cells enriched from blood (not recorded which). The receptor source for this set is a woman aged 40 to 50 with acute COVID-19.

The CDR3 is CASSLPRTSGRVEQFF. In DNA form, the CDR3 reads TGTGCCAGCAGCTTACCCCGGACTAGCGGGAGAGTTGAGCAGTTCTTC. V usage is TRBV13 and J usage is TRBJ2-1, with 13 bases matching TRBD2. Germline values: CDR1 PRHDT, CDR2 FYEKMQ (reference sequence). Trimming took 2 bases from V and 9 from J; bases not matched to a gene: 7. CDR3 length: 16 amino acids.

The V and J genes are TRBV5-1 and TRBJ2-1; 8 nucleotides match TRBD1. With 4 bases clipped from V and 1 base from J, the junction kept 1 base outside the gene matches. Per the germline V gene, CDR1 is SGHRS and CDR2 is YFSETQ. This CDR3 contains 14 residues. CDR3 in amino acids: CASSRQGSYNEQFF. Written as DNA, the CDR3 is TGCGCCAGCAGCCGACAGGGGTCCTACAATGAGCAGTTCTTC.

This clone is a singleton in its sample. The V and J genes are TRBV20-1 and TRBJ1-1; D gene uncertain. Deletions cut 3 bases from V and 1 base from J, with 15 bases between. The CDR3 consists of 15 residues. CDR1 is DFQATT, CDR2 SNEGSKA, per germline (reference sequence). The CDR3 protein is CSASPPGIRNTEAFF. CDR3 nucleotide sequence: TGCAGTGCTAGTCCCCCAGGCATAAGGAACACTGAAGCTTTCTTT.

The chain links TRBV9 to TRBJ2-5, with TRBD1 identical over 8 bases. The CDR3 runs to 15 residues. The V gene's germline CDR1 is SGDLS and CDR2 YYNGEE. The ends lost 4 bases at V and 5 bases at J; junction bases unmatched: 10. CDR3 region: CASSYRTGTAETQYF. The DNA of the CDR3 is TGTGCCAGCAGCTACCGGACAGGGACTGCGGAGACCCAGTACTTC.

The V call is TRBV6-4, the J call TRBJ2-5; the match to TRBD1 covers 8 bases. J was trimmed by 4 bases and V by 6 bases; bases with no gene match: 16. The V gene's germline CDR1 is MRHNA and CDR2 SNTAGT. The CDR3 spans 17 residues. The CDR3 is CASRRETGVSTRETQYF. In DNA, the CDR3 is TGTGCCAGCAGACGGGAGACAGGGGTTAGTACGAGAGAGACCCAGTACTTC.

The genes are TRBV30 and TRBJ2-7; possible D gene TRBD1, 5 bases. Looked up from germline, CDR1 is GTSNPN and CDR2 is SVGIG (reference sequence). The CDR3 extends over 13 amino acids. V was shortened by 4 bases and J by 0 bases, with 10 bases between the two germline ends. The CDR3 bases are TGTGCCTGGAAGGGGAAGAGCTCCTACGAGCAGTACTTC. Translated, it gives CAWKGKSSYEQYF.

The chain carries TRBV30 and TRBJ2-7; D is unresolved. The CDR3 extends over 13 amino acids. Trimming left V 3 bases short and J 0 bases short, with 9 bases between. Germline CDR1 and CDR2: GTSNPN and SVGIG (reference sequence). The CDR3 coding sequence is TGTGCCTGGAGATTCCCTTACTCCTACGAGCAGTACTTC. As protein: CAWRFPYSYEQYF.

The genes are TRBV18 and TRBJ1-4; perhaps TRBD1 as D (6 bases). The CDR3 is made up of 13 amino acids. Germline-derived CDR1 and CDR2 are KGHSH and LQKENI. Trimming left V 6 bases short and J 5 bases short, with 10 bases between. CDR3 region: CASSWTENEKLFF. Written as DNA, the CDR3 is TGTGCCAGCTCCTGGACAGAAAATGAAAAACTGTTTTTT.

The chain joins TRBV7-3 to TRBJ2-5, with 10 bases identical to TRBD2. Looked up from germline, CDR1 is SGHTA and CDR2 is FQGTGA. The trim removed 5 bases at V and 4 bases at J, leaving 10 bases unmatched. The CDR3 extends over 16 amino acids. The CDR3 coding sequence is TGTGCCAGCAGCCCCGGTCTAGCGGGAGAGGGAGAGACCCAGTACTTC. This encodes CASSPGLAGEGETQYF.

The chain combines TRBV10-2 with TRBJ2-5; D is ambiguous. The V gene's germline CDR1 is WSHSY and CDR2 SAAADI. The V end lost 7 bases, the J end lost 5 bases, and 11 bases lay between the germline ends. CDR3 length equals 12 residues. The CDR3 region is CASMEFMETQYF. CDR3 nucleotide sequence: TGCGCCAGCATGGAGTTTATGGAGACCCAGTACTTC.

With respect to this clone: Distinct nucleotide sequences in the sample also encode this CDR3. The chain links TRBV7-9 to TRBJ2-5; possible D gene TRBD2, 6 bases. CDR1 and CDR2 from the germline V gene are SEHNR and FQNEAQ (reference sequence). The V end lost 0 bases, the J end lost 2 bases, and 7 bases lay between the germline ends. The CDR3 covers 14 residues. CDR3 sequence (DNA): TGTGCCAGCAGCTTAGCCGGGGGACAAGAGACCCAGTACTTC. Protein: CASSLAGGQETQYF.

The rearrangement uses TRBV10-3 and TRBJ1-1; no reliable D call. V was shortened by 5 bases and J by 1 base, with 8 bases between the two germline ends. Per the germline V gene, CDR1 is ENHRY and CDR2 is SYGVKD. This CDR3 contains 13 residues. The CDR3 region is CAISSTRNTEAFF. The CDR3 DNA follows: TGTGCCATCAGTTCGACTCGGAACACTGAAGCTTTCTTT.

The chain has TRBV15 and TRBJ2-7; possible D gene TRBD1, 5 bases. V was shortened by 5 bases and J by 2 bases, with 13 bases between the two germline ends. The CDR3 contains 14 residues. From germline, CDR1 is LNHNV and CDR2 YYDKDF (reference sequence). This CDR3 is CATSPRVGAYEQYF. DNA of the CDR3: TGTGCCACCAGCCCTAGGGTAGGGGCCTACGAGCAGTACTTC.

The genes are TRBV27 and TRBJ2-1; a weak D match, TRBD2 (5 bases). The ends were cut back, 5 bases at V and 0 bases at J, with 14 bases in the middle. This CDR3 is built from 16 residues. Germline V CDR1 and CDR2: MNHEY, SMNVEV (reference sequence). The chain's CDR3 is CASSVTLGSSYNEQFF. CDR3 nucleotides: TGTGCCAGCAGTGTCACACTAGGGAGCTCCTACAATGAGCAGTTCTTC.

In this sample, this clone turned up a few times. CDR3 sequence: CASSLVGQYNSPLHF. CDR3 DNA sequence: TGTGCCAGCAGCTTGGTGGGACAGTATAATTCACCCCTCCACTTT. The rearrangement links TRBV5-4 to TRBJ1-6, with 7 bases identical to TRBD1. CDR1 and CDR2 (germline): SGHNT, YYREEE (reference sequence). The junction had 1 base not matched to a gene; V was cut back by 0 bases and J by 4 bases. The CDR3 has 15 residues.

The chain is built from TRBV28 and TRBJ1-3, with D unclear. This CDR3 comprises 12 residues. Germline CDR1 and CDR2: MDHEN and SYDVKM. The ends were cut back, 3 bases at V and 15 bases at J, with 15 bases in the middle. For the CDR3, the DNA is TGTGCCAGCAGTTTGTTCGGGAAAGGGCCATATTTT. Amino acids: CASSLFGKGPYF.

This chain links TRBV28 with TRBJ1-1, with TRBD1 as a possible D gene (6 bases). This CDR3 spans 12 amino acids. Trimming stripped 8 bases from V and 5 bases from J, with 12 bases between. Germline CDR1 and CDR2: MDHEN and SYDVKM. In DNA form, the CDR3 reads TGTGCCAGCTGGGGAGGGGGGACTGAAGCTTTCTTT. Its protein is CASWGGGTEAFF.

J is TRBJ1-4 and V is TRBV28; 9 nucleotides align to TRBD1. The germline V gene has CDR1 MDHEN and CDR2 SYDVKM. J was trimmed by 5 bases and V by 5 bases; bases with no gene match: 6. This CDR3 is built from 15 residues. CDR3 DNA sequence: TGTGCCAGCAGTGCACAGGGGGCTTCAAATGAAAAACTGTTTTTT. Protein product: CASSAQGASNEKLFF.

The chain has TRBV7-8 and TRBJ1-2; TRBD1 agrees at 7 bases. The CDR3 totals 15 residues. The junction had 10 bases not matched to a gene; V was cut back by 3 bases and J by 6 bases. CDR1 is SGHVS and CDR2 is FQNEAQ in the germline V gene. The CDR3 DNA reads as TGTGCCAGCAGCTTGCTAGACCGTGGACAGGATGGCTACACCTTC. Amino acids: CASSLLDRGQDGYTF. Looking up the rest from reference TRBV7-8 and TRBJ1-2 gives the full variable domain: GAGVSQSPRYKVAKRGQDVALRCDPISGHVSLFWYQQALGQGPEFLTYFQNEAQLDKSGLPSDRFFAERPEGSVSTLKIQRTQQEDSAVYLCASSLLDRGQDGYTFGSGTRLTVV.

This clone was detected once. This chain connects TRBV14 to TRBJ1-2; no definite D call. With 1 base removed from V and 2 bases from J, the gap between germline ends came to 8 bases. Germline lookup yields CDR1 SGHDN and CDR2 FVKESK. This CDR3 has 14 residues. CDR3 sequence reads: CASSQAENNYGYTF. CDR3 DNA sequence: TGTGCCAGCAGCCAAGCGGAGAACAACTATGGCTACACCTTC.

The J gene is TRBJ2-7, the V gene TRBV15, with a tentative D call TRBD1 (6 bases). The CDR3 sequence is 14 residues long. V was shortened by 3 bases and J by 3 bases, with 12 bases between the two germline ends. CDR1 and CDR2 (germline): LNHNV, YYDKDF (reference sequence). This CDR3 reads CATSSHRDNYEQYF. DNA for the CDR3: TGTGCCACCAGCAGCCACCGGGACAACTACGAGCAGTACTTC.

The chain recombines TRBV27 with TRBJ2-7; TRBD1 aligns across 11 bases. The CDR3 runs to 14 residues. The trim removed 2 bases at V and 6 bases at J, leaving 3 bases unmatched. CDR1 is MNHEY and CDR2 is SMNVEV in the germline V gene (reference sequence). The CDR3 DNA reads TGTGCCAGCAGTTTAGGGACAGGGGGTCGCGAGCAGTACTTC. It encodes CASSLGTGGREQYF.

This chain joins TRBV2 and TRBJ1-2; a weak D match, TRBD1 (5 bases). This CDR3 has 13 amino acids. The ends were cut back, 3 bases at V and 6 bases at J, with 11 bases in the middle. Germline V gives CDR1 SNHLY, CDR2 FYNNEI. CDR3 amino acids: CASSEGQDNGYTF. As DNA, the CDR3 is TGTGCCAGCAGTGAGGGCCAGGACAATGGCTACACCTTC.

Turning to this clone: Relative to the germline gene, one junction end is altered; a read error may explain this. The rearrangement joins TRBV2 to TRBJ2-1; 10 bases map to TRBD2. Germline V gives CDR1 SNHLY, CDR2 FYNNEI. CDR3 length equals 16 residues. The CDR3 nucleotides are TGTGCCAGCAGCGAAGGGCTAGCGGGAGCGTCAAATGAGCAGTTCTTC. Its translation is CASSEGLAGASNEQFF.

The chain carries TRBV28 and TRBJ2-2; 8 positions match TRBD2. Germline-derived CDR1 and CDR2 are MDHEN and SYDVKM. The CDR3 extends over 16 amino acids. The CDR3 DNA reads as TGTGCTCATGGTCGGGCGGGAGGCGAGAACACCGGGGAGCTGTTTTTT. Its protein is CAHGRAGGENTGELFF.

This chain links TRBV2 with TRBJ2-3, with TRBD2 as a possible D gene (6 bases). The CDR3 spans 13 residues. The V gene lost 7 bases and the J gene lost 2 bases, with 10 bases spanning the gap. Germline CDR1 SNHLY, CDR2 FYNNEI. Written as DNA, the CDR3 is TGTGCCAGCAAAAGCGGGTTCACAGATACGCAGTATTTT. It is translated as CASKSGFTDTQYF.

The chain uses TRBV12-3 or TRBV12-4 and TRBJ2-5; D might be TRBD2 (5 bases). Trimming removed 6 bases at V and 3 bases at J, with 11 bases between. The CDR3 extends over 13 amino acids. CDR3 sequence reads: CASRDTREETQYF. The CDR3 DNA reads as TGTGCCAGCAGGGATACGAGGGAAGAGACCCAGTACTTC.

CDR3 residues: CASSQAQGLYGYTF. In DNA, the CDR3 is TGCGCCAGCAGCCAAGCACAGGGGTTATATGGCTACACCTTC. This chain uses TRBV4-1 with TRBJ1-2; TRBD1 matches 7 bases. The junction had 4 bases not matched to a gene; V was cut back by 1 base and J by 5 bases. The CDR3 consists of 14 residues. The germline gives CDR1 MGHRA, CDR2 YSYEKL.